This TCR beta chain is drawn from a study of vaccination and CD4 T cells after COVID-19. Study-level information: Researchers treated cells with overlapping spike peptides taken from SARS-CoV-2, HCoV-NL63, HCoV-OC43 and HCoV-229E.

CDR1 and CDR2 (germline): SGHNT, YYREEE (reference sequence). The V end was cut by 3 bases, the J end by 7 bases, with 26 bases between. The CDR3 has 18 residues. The study sequenced cultured CD4+ T cell DNA using the Oncomine TCR Beta short-read assay. Investigators isolated genomic DNA from cultured CD4+ T cells. TCRdb itself ran the PCR reads through MiXCR, one entry per CDR3 protein. The sample lists about 9,100 distinct CDR3 sequences; 28% were seen once. Stated treatment: approximately nine-day PBMC culture with coronavirus spike peptide pools or control peptides (ViraFEST assay). Gathered ahead of the COVID-19 pandemic (2011-2018) were the CD4+ T cells of the unexposed donor. Each of days 3 and 7 saw half the medium replaced by fresh IL-2 medium. Details on this clonotype: Its antigen is currently unknown.

The sequencing input was CD4+ T cells from blood, cultured in vitro. J is TRBJ2-1 and V is TRBV5-4; tentatively, D is TRBD1 or TRBD2 (5 bases each). The receptor's source is a human donor in good health. The CDR3 is CASSSPGTSPNGQNEQFF. The CDR3 coding sequence is TGTGCCAGCAGCTCACCCGGGACCTCCCCAAACGGCCAGAATGAGCAGTTCTTC.